These 29 T cell receptor beta chains came from one sample sequenced in a study of shared clonotypes between healthy human individuals. Clones were sequenced by immunoSEQ multiplex PCR, and TCRdb holds only the in-frame ones, with some missing. Seen here are around 430,000 clones, about 76% observed once, and the top ten hold about 12%. Specimen: PBMCs. The source of these receptors is a woman aged 40-49 years in good health. Some clones in this sample may be carry-over from other donors' samples.

This clone was observed many times. Here the CDR3 reads CASRKWGPHEQYF. The CDR3 region has the DNA TGTGCCAGCAGAAAGTGGGGGCCCCACGAGCAGTACTTC. The genes are TRBV7-2 and TRBJ2-7, with D perhaps matching TRBD1 (6 bases). V was cut by 6 bases and J by 5 bases, with 14 bases left in between. From germline, CDR1 is SGHTA and CDR2 FQGNSA. The CDR3 length is 13 residues. The full variable domain, with the rest looked up from reference TRBV7-2 and TRBJ2-7, is GAGVSQSPSNKVTEKGKDVELRCDPISGHTALYWYRQSLGQGLEFLIYFQGNSAPDKSGLPSDRFSAERTGGSVSTLTIQRTQQEDSAVYLCASRKWGPHEQYFGPGTRLTVT.

The chain joins TRBV9 to TRBJ2-5; 9 bases are a match to TRBD1. Germline V CDR1 and CDR2: SGDLS, YYNGEE. The length of the CDR3 is 16 residues. J was trimmed by 5 bases and V by 3 bases; bases with no gene match: 11. The CDR3 nucleotides are TGTGCCAGCAGCGACCCCGGGACAGGGCGTCGGGAGACCCAGTACTTC. Translation: CASSDPGTGRRETQYF.

V gene TRBV7-2 combines with J gene TRBJ2-1, with a possible D match to TRBD2 (5 bases). This CDR3 region has 14 residues. Per the germline V gene, CDR1 is SGHTA and CDR2 is FQGNSA. V was cut by 3 bases and J by 6 bases, with 12 bases left in between. The CDR3 sequence is CASSFSLRGNEQFF. DNA for the CDR3: TGTGCCAGCAGCTTCTCCCTTCGGGGCAATGAGCAGTTCTTC.

The chain links TRBV18 to TRBJ2-3; D uncertain. Germline V CDR1 and CDR2: KGHSH, LQKENI. V was trimmed by 4 bases and J by 1 base, leaving 3 bases between them. The CDR3 extends over 12 amino acids. CDR3 in amino acids: CASSRRTDTQYF. DNA of the CDR3: TGTGCCAGCTCACGCCGCACAGATACGCAGTATTTT.

The chain uses TRBV7-9 and TRBJ2-2, with 7 bases that match TRBD1. The CDR3 is 15 residues long. Germline V gene data show CDR1 as SEHNR and CDR2 as FQNEAQ (reference sequence). V lost 5 bases, J lost 1 base, and 4 bases stayed unmatched. The DNA of the CDR3 is TGTGCCAGCAGCCCCCGGACAGGGAACACCGGGGAGCTGTTTTTT. It codes for CASSPRTGNTGELFF.

A remark on this clone: This sample also contains other DNA sequences that code for the same CDR3. The genes are TRBV7-9 and TRBJ1-1; the D gene is possibly TRBD1 (5 bases). V lost 1 base to trimming and J lost 2 bases, with 8 bases between them. Germline V lookup: CDR1 SEHNR, CDR2 FQNEAQ (reference sequence). This CDR3 has 14 residues. This CDR3 reads CASSLGQINTEAFF. CDR3 sequence (DNA): TGTGCCAGCAGCTTAGGACAGATTAACACTGAAGCTTTCTTT.

The chain links TRBV5-1 to TRBJ2-1, with TRBD2 matching 7 bases. Unmatched junction bases numbered 8, after V lost 5 bases and J lost 0 bases. The CDR3 has 16 residues. The germline CDR1 and CDR2 sequences are SGHRS and YFSETQ. The CDR3 spells CASRPGTTRSYNEQFF. CDR3 coding DNA: TGCGCCAGCAGGCCCGGGACTACCCGCTCCTACAATGAGCAGTTCTTC.

This clone was picked up one time. The chain combines TRBV5-4 with TRBJ2-5; 10 bases fit TRBD1. Losses at the gene ends were 5 bases for V and 5 bases for J; bases not matched to a gene: 6. The V gene's germline CDR1 is SGHNT and CDR2 YYREEE (reference sequence). CDR3 length equals 14 residues. CDR3 DNA sequence: TGTGCCAGCAGGTCCGGGACAGGGGACGAGACCCAGTACTTC. It encodes CASRSGTGDETQYF.

The V and J genes are TRBV6-4 and TRBJ2-3; 7 bases are a match to TRBD1. The length of the CDR3 is 14 residues. V dropped 3 bases and J dropped 6; count of bases not matched to a gene: 6. The germline V gene encodes CDR1 MRHNA and CDR2 SNTAGT. The CDR3 DNA reads as TGTGCCAGCAGTGAAGGGAAGGGGGCGGATACGCAGTATTTT. Its protein product is CASSEGKGADTQYF.

V is TRBV7-6 and J is TRBJ2-7, with 14 nucleotides matching TRBD2. CDR1 is SGHVS, CDR2 FNYEAQ, per germline. The CDR3 totals 18 residues. The V and J ends lost 4 bases and 3 bases, in that order; junction bases with no gene match: 11. The CDR3 DNA follows: TGTGCCAGCAGCTCCCCGGGACTAGCGGGAGCCCTGGTCTACGAGCAGTACTTC. This codes for CASSSPGLAGALVYEQYF.

The rearrangement links TRBV18 to TRBJ2-7; possible D gene TRBD1, 6 bases. The germline gives CDR1 KGHSH, CDR2 LQKENI. CDR3 size: 14 residues. The V and J ends lost 2 bases and 4 bases respectively, with 12 bases between them. The CDR3 DNA follows: TGTGCCAGCTCACCAACGACAGGAGTATACGAGCAGTACTTC. It translates to CASSPTTGVYEQYF.

CDR3 protein: CASSLVGPGYEQYF. The CDR3 nucleotides read TGTGCCAGCAGCTTAGTAGGCCCAGGCTACGAGCAGTACTTC. J is TRBJ2-7 and V is TRBV7-2; D not resolved. V was pared by 1 base and J by 3 bases, with 10 bases between. Germline loops: CDR1 SGHTA, CDR2 FQGNSA. The CDR3 is 14 amino acids.

This chain connects TRBV11-1 to TRBJ2-7, with 7 bases matching TRBD1. Germline lookup yields CDR1 SGHAT and CDR2 FQDESV (reference sequence). The length of the CDR3 is 17 residues. After removal of 8 bases from V and 7 bases from J, the junction contained 23 bases not matched to a gene. CDR3 in amino acids: CASRHGTVNYLTGEQYF. The CDR3 coding sequence is TGTGCCAGCCGACATGGGACAGTAAACTACCTGACGGGAGAGCAGTACTTC.

This sequence joins TRBV28 and TRBJ1-4, with 7 positions matching TRBD1. The CDR3 contains 17 residues. CDR1 is MDHEN and CDR2 is SYDVKM in the germline V gene. The junction had 17 bases not matched to a gene; V was cut back by 6 bases and J by 7 bases. The CDR3 is CASSQRHAGGGGEKLFF. The CDR3 DNA follows: TGTGCCAGCAGCCAACGGCACGCGGGAGGGGGCGGTGAAAAACTGTTTTTT.

This clone has a handful of counts. This chain uses TRBV11-1 with TRBJ2-3; 8 bases match TRBD2. Germline assignment: CDR1 SGHAT and CDR2 FQDESV (reference sequence). The V gene end was trimmed by 3 bases and the J gene end by 3 bases; junction bases not matched to a gene: 8. The length of the CDR3 is 16 residues. The CDR3 loop reads CASSFMGAGATDTQYF. As DNA, the CDR3 is TGTGCCAGCAGCTTCATGGGAGCGGGAGCTACAGATACGCAGTATTTT. Complete variable domain (other parts from reference TRBV11-1 and TRBJ2-3): EAEVAQSPRYKITEKSQAVAFWCDPISGHATLYWYRQILGQGPELLVQFQDESVVDDSQLPKDRFSAERLKGVDSTLKIQPAELGDSAMYLCASSFMGAGATDTQYFGPGTRLTVL.

The gene calls are TRBV6-1 and TRBJ2-7, with TRBD1 identical over 10 bases. The CDR3 sequence is 12 residues long. Germline CDR1 MNHNS, CDR2 SASEGT. With 8 bases clipped from V and 5 bases from J, the junction kept 3 bases outside the gene matches. DNA for the CDR3: TGTGCCAGCTCTGACAGGGGGCACGAGCAGTACTTC. Residues: CASSDRGHEQYF.

The V and J genes are TRBV5-1 and TRBJ1-3, with unresolved D. Looked up from germline, CDR1 is SGHRS and CDR2 is YFSETQ. The V end was cut by 0 bases, the J end by 1 base, with 8 bases between. The CDR3 extends over 15 amino acids. The CDR3 sequence is CASSLDRASGNTIYF. CDR3 bases: TGCGCCAGCAGCTTGGACAGAGCTTCTGGAAACACCATATATTTT.

The chain links TRBV5-8 to TRBJ2-5; D remains ambiguous. CDR3 size: 15 residues. Trimming shortened V by 1 base and J by 4 bases, and 14 bases separated the two germline ends. Germline values: CDR1 SGHTS, CDR2 YDEGEE. The CDR3 nucleotides read TGTGCCAGCAGCTTGCACGCACAACAGTCAGAGACCCAGTACTTC. As protein: CASSLHAQQSETQYF.

The J gene is TRBJ1-2, the V gene TRBV5-1; 8 nucleotides agree with TRBD1. V gave up 3 bases and J gave up 0 bases; unmatched junction bases: 1. The germline gives CDR1 SGHRS, CDR2 YFSETQ. The CDR3 is 14 amino acids. The CDR3 DNA follows: TGCGCCAGCAGCTCGACAGGGGCTAACTATGGCTACACCTTC. Protein product: CASSSTGANYGYTF.

The sample holds a few counts of this clone. Other nucleotide sequences from this sample produce the same CDR3. The chain combines TRBV19 with TRBJ1-5, with D perhaps matching TRBD1 (6 bases). CDR3 size: 13 residues. CDR1 and CDR2 (germline): LNHDA, SQIVND (reference sequence). V was pared by 4 bases and J by 4 bases, with 8 bases between. CDR3 residues: CASSTDRNQPQHF. In nucleotides, the CDR3 is TGTGCCAGTAGTACTGACAGGAATCAGCCCCAGCATTTT. Together with reference TRBV19 and TRBJ1-5, the CDR3 gives the full variable domain: DGGITQSPKYLFRKEGQNVTLSCEQNLNHDAMYWYRQDPGQGLRLIYYSQIVNDFQKGDIAEGYSVSREKKESFPLTVTSAQKNPTAFYLCASSTDRNQPQHFGDGTRLSIL.

V gene TRBV7-9 combines with J gene TRBJ2-3; D is uncertain. The V end was cut by 0 bases, the J end by 0 bases, with 7 bases between. This CDR3 contains 15 residues. Looked up from germline, CDR1 is SEHNR and CDR2 is FQNEAQ (reference sequence). CDR3: CASSLASISTDTQYF. CDR3 coding DNA: TGTGCCAGCAGCTTAGCATCAATCAGCACAGATACGCAGTATTTT.

This chain joins TRBV5-6 and TRBJ2-6; 8 bases are shared with TRBD2. Germline CDR1 reads SGHDT; CDR2 reads YYEEEE. Trimming removed 1 base from V and 4 bases from J; junction bases left unmatched: 4. The CDR3 has 16 residues. The DNA of the CDR3 is TGTGCCAGCAGCTTGCCGGGAGGGGACGGGGCCAACGTCCTGACTTTC. Encoded protein: CASSLPGGDGANVLTF.

The rearrangement uses TRBV18 and TRBJ2-3; possibly TRBD2 for D (6 bases). Per the germline V gene, CDR1 is KGHSH and CDR2 is LQKENI. This CDR3 has 16 residues. Trimming left V 6 bases short and J 2 bases short, with 18 bases between. The CDR3 DNA reads as TGTGCCAGCTCCCTCGGGATGGGGGGACCCACAGATACGCAGTATTTT. Encoded protein: CASSLGMGGPTDTQYF. Full variable domain (remainder filled in from reference TRBV18 and TRBJ2-3): NAGVMQNPRHLVRRRGQEARLRCSPMKGHSHVYWYRQLPEEGLKFMVYLQKENIIDESGMPKERFSAEFPKEGPSILRIQQVVRGDSAAYFCASSLGMGGPTDTQYFGPGTRLTVL.

This clone was picked up a small number of times. V usage is TRBV4-2 and J usage is TRBJ1-1; the D gene is possibly TRBD1 (5 bases). Deletions cut 0 bases from V and 3 bases from J, with 11 bases between. Germline CDR1 and CDR2: LGHNA and YNFKEQ. The CDR3 runs to 15 residues. The CDR3 sequence is CASSQDWGFDTEAFF. The CDR3 nucleotides are TGTGCCAGCAGCCAAGATTGGGGGTTTGACACTGAAGCTTTCTTT.

The chain employs TRBV7-2 and TRBJ2-3, with D perhaps matching TRBD2 (7 bases). The CDR3 is 15 residues long. V lost 5 bases and J 0 bases, leaving 12 bases between the germline ends. Looked up from germline, CDR1 is SGHTA and CDR2 is FQGNSA. The CDR3 coding sequence is TGTGCCAGCAGCAGGAGCGGGACAAGCACAGATACGCAGTATTTT. Its translation is CASSRSGTSTDTQYF.

The rearrangement joins TRBV19 to TRBJ1-4, with D possibly being TRBD1 (6 bases). In germline, CDR1 is LNHDA, CDR2 SQIVND (reference sequence). The CDR3 extends over 15 amino acids. Trimming took 6 bases from V and 0 from J, leaving 11 bases between them. The CDR3 protein is CASSKGQTTNEKLFF. The CDR3 nucleotides read TGTGCCAGTAGCAAGGGACAAACAACTAATGAAAAACTGTTTTTT.

This chain's CDR3 is CASSPALSTGTAPNYGYTF. CDR3 coding DNA: TGTGCCAGCAGCCCGGCCTTAAGTACCGGGACAGCTCCTAACTATGGCTACACCTTC. V and J are TRBV9 and TRBJ1-2; 7 bases agree with TRBD1. The V segment lost 4 bases and the J segment 0 bases; nucleotides outside the gene matches: 18. The CDR3 totals 19 residues. Germline CDR1 SGDLS, CDR2 YYNGEE.

The chain combines TRBV5-1 with TRBJ2-5; D may correspond to TRBD1 or TRBD2 (6 bases each). Trimming left V 0 bases short and J 7 bases short, with 13 bases between. In germline, CDR1 is SGHRS, CDR2 YFSETQ. The CDR3 totals 14 residues. In nucleotides, the CDR3 is TGCGCCAGCAGCTTGGAGTCGGGGGCAGGGACCCAGTACTTC. Its protein product is CASSLESGAGTQYF.

This chain links TRBV10-3 with TRBJ1-1; D is unresolved. The CDR3 contains 16 residues. The germline V gene has CDR1 ENHRY and CDR2 SYGVKD. V dropped 3 bases and J dropped 3 bases, with 17 bases sitting between them. This chain's CDR3 is CAISDPTWAGDTEAFF. CDR3 DNA: TGTGCCATCAGTGACCCAACCTGGGCAGGAGACACTGAAGCTTTCTTT.